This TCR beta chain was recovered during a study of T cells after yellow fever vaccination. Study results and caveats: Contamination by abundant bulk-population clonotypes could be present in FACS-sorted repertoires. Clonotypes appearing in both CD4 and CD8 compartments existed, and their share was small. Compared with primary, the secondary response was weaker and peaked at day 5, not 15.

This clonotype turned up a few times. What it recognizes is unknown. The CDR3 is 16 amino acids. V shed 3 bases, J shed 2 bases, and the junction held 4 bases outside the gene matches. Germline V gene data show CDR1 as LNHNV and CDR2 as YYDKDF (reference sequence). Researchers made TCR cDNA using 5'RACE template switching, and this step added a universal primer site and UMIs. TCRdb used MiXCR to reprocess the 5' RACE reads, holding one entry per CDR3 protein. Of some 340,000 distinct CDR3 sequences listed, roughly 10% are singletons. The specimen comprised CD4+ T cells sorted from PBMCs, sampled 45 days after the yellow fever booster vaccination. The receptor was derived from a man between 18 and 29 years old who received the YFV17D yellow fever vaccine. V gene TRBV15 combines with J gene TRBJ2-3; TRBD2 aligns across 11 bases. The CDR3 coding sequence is TGTGCCACCAGCAGGACTAGCGGGGCACACACAGATACGCAGTATTTT. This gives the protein CATSRTSGAHTDTQYF.